The source of this T cell receptor beta chain is a study of T cells after posttransplantation cyclophosphamide. Findings and caveats of the study: TRB overlap between skin or GI tissue T cells and blood was limited. Recipient CMV seropositivity and CMV reactivation strongly tracked TRB clonality.

V was pared by 5 bases and J by 5 bases, with 7 bases between. The CDR3 has 12 amino acids. CDR1 SGHNT and CDR2 YENEEA come from the germline V gene. Libraries were prepared by immunoSEQ multiplex PCR; TCRdb keeps only in-frame clonotypes and omits some of them. Among 20,000 to 30,000 clones, about 83% were seen once, and the ten largest hold about 6.3%. As regards this clone: As yet, its antigen is unknown.

The V and J genes are TRBV11-3 and TRBJ2-1; a weak D match, TRBD2 (5 bases). The receptor was derived from a woman aged 55-69 years with a blood cancer, CMV-positive, and with a related stem cell donor. The source material was PBMCs. The CDR3 spells CASSRGHNEQFF. The CDR3 DNA reads as TGTGCCAGCAGCCGCGGGCACAATGAGCAGTTCTTC. Filled out from reference TRBV11-3 and TRBJ2-1, the complete variable domain reads EAGVVQSPRYKIIEKKQPVAFWCNPISGHNTLYWYLQNLGQGPELLIRYENEEAVDDSQLPKDRFSAERLKGVDSTLKIQPAELGDSAVYLCASSRGHNEQFFGPGTRLTVL.